This TCR beta chain came from a study of T cells in women clearing cervical HPV infection. At the level of the study: Cases' blood sampling followed lesion detection by median approximately 150 days (90 to 200).

General study points: Controls had more TRBV6-7 (about 0.16%) than cases (roughly 0.11%).

Germline-derived CDR1 and CDR2 are GTSNPN and SVGIG (reference sequence). The CDR3 is made up of 14 amino acids. TCR beta CDR3 amplified by multiplex PCR from approximately 1,200 ng genomic DNA. TCRdb's copy holds only in-frame clones and misses some; the assay was immunoSEQ multiplex PCR. The table lists tens of thousands of clones, with over 7.5% in the top ten. Comments on this clone: Its target is not known. The sequence runs out 3 residues before the end of the CDR3; the remainder is reconstructed from the germline J gene.

The source is a woman between 18 and 70 years old with a cervical HPV16 infection that either progressed to CIN3+ or cleared (not recorded which). Sequencing input: blood buffy coat. The V call is TRBV30, the J call TRBJ1-1, with 7 bases identical to TRBD1. CDR3 loop: CAWSVTSGTEKAFF. The part of the CDR3 DNA that was read is TGTGCCTGGAGTGTAACGTCGGGGACAGAAAAA.